These 21 T cell receptor beta chains share one sample of origin, sequenced in a study of cytomegalovirus exposure and HLA in healthy donors. PCR involved 60 Vbeta and 13 Jbeta primers. The method was immunoSEQ multiplex PCR; TCRdb's version includes in-frame clones alone and lacks a portion of them. Here the sample spans about 160,000 clones, roughly 79% being singletons. The material sequenced was PBMCs. These TCRs come from a man aged 25-45 years in good health and CMV-seronegative.

This chain connects TRBV7-9 to TRBJ2-3; 11 bases align to TRBD2. Losses at the gene ends were 5 bases for V and 0 bases for J; bases not matched to a gene: 4. CDR3 length equals 16 residues. Germline V gene sequence: CDR1 SEHNR, CDR2 FQNEAQ (reference sequence). The DNA of the CDR3 is TGTGCCAGCAGCATTAGCGGGGGGGGGAGCACAGATACGCAGTATTTT. Translated: CASSISGGGSTDTQYF.

The rearrangement uses TRBV7-2 and TRBJ1-5; 7 bases are shared with TRBD1. The CDR3 is 15 amino acids. Germline CDR1 reads SGHTA; CDR2 reads FQGNSA. Trimming at V came to 3 bases and at J to 1 base, leaving 3 bases not matched to a gene. The CDR3 DNA follows: TGTGCCAGCAGCTTTGGGGGACAGAGCAATCAGCCCCAGCATTTT. Amino acids: CASSFGGQSNQPQHF.

The chain employs TRBV4-1 and TRBJ1-3; the D is unclear. Between the trimmed V and J ends, which lost 1 base and 2 bases, there was a span of 12 bases. CDR3 size: 16 residues. Germline CDR1 reads MGHRA; CDR2 reads YSYEKL. As DNA, the CDR3 is TGCGCCAGCAGCCAAGCTAAGGAGTCGACTGGAAACACCATATATTTT. Its translation is CASSQAKESTGNTIYF.

This clone was seen more than once but under ten times. The chain couples TRBV18 to TRBJ2-5, with D maybe TRBD2 (5 bases). Trimming took off 6 bases at V and 4 bases at J, with 15 bases between the two ends. This CDR3 has 14 amino acids. Looked up from germline, CDR1 is KGHSH and CDR2 is LQKENI. CDR3 nucleotide sequence: TGTGCCAGCTCTCCGAGGACTGTAGGAGAGACCCAGTACTTC. It translates to CASSPRTVGETQYF.

The V gene is TRBV9, the J gene TRBJ1-4; TRBD1 is a possible D gene (5 bases). The CDR3 runs to 14 residues. V was trimmed by 4 bases and J by 11 bases, leaving 18 bases between them. Germline assignment: CDR1 SGDLS and CDR2 YYNGEE. CDR3 loop: CASSPPDHGGKLFF. The CDR3, as DNA: TGTGCCAGCAGCCCCCCGGACCACGGGGGGAAACTGTTTTTT.

This chain uses TRBV28 with TRBJ1-5; a weak D match, TRBD1 (6 bases). The ends were cut back, 7 bases at V and 0 bases at J, with 16 bases in the middle. Germline CDR1 reads MDHEN; CDR2 reads SYDVKM. The CDR3 has 16 residues. DNA for the CDR3: TGTGCCAGCACGTCAGGGGCCCTACCTAGCAATCAGCCCCAGCATTTT. Its translation: CASTSGALPSNQPQHF.

In this sample, this clone turned up once. The junction shows a germline mismatch at one end, possibly a read error. Other DNA variants within this sample encode the same CDR3. The chain employs TRBV6-5 and TRBJ2-7, with D possibly matching TRBD1 (6 bases). Germline V gene data show CDR1 as MNHEY and CDR2 as SVGAGI. This CDR3 is built from 15 residues. CDR3 sequence (DNA): TGCGCCAGCCATCCTGGGGGCAGGGGCTCTGACGAGCAGTACTTC. Its protein is CASHPGGRGSDEQYF.

The chain uses TRBV7-3 and TRBJ2-3; 11 nucleotides agree with TRBD2. The germline V gene has CDR1 SGHTA and CDR2 FQGTGA. The CDR3 extends over 17 amino acids. The J segment lost 4 bases and the V segment lost 4 bases, leaving 10 bases of the junction unmatched. In DNA, the CDR3 is TGTGCCAGCAGCTCCGCAACTAGCGGGAGCTTATCAGATACGCAGTATTTT. Translation: CASSSATSGSLSDTQYF.

The chain carries TRBV6-1 and TRBJ1-5; the match to TRBD1 covers 8 bases. The junction had 10 bases not matched to a gene; V was cut back by 8 bases and J by 7 bases. CDR1 MNHNS and CDR2 SASEGT come from the germline V gene. The CDR3 runs 14 residues. The CDR3 sequence: CASGDRGSRQPQHF. The CDR3 DNA sequence: TGTGCCAGCGGCGACAGGGGATCAAGGCAGCCCCAGCATTTT.

The V call is TRBV4-1, the J call TRBJ1-5; the D is unclear. Per germline, CDR1 MGHRA and CDR2 YSYEKL. The CDR3 covers 15 residues. Between the trimmed V and J ends, which lost 1 base and 9 bases, there was a span of 16 bases. The CDR3 spells CASSQGIFGGRPQHF. CDR3 DNA sequence: TGCGCCAGCAGCCAAGGTATTTTTGGTGGGAGGCCCCAGCATTTT.

In its sample, this clone was seen once. J is TRBJ1-1 and V is TRBV29-1; D ambiguous. Germline CDR1 reads SQVTM; CDR2 reads ANQGSEA. With 7 bases removed from V and 1 base from J, the gap between germline ends came to 13 bases. The CDR3 is 13 residues long. CDR3 in amino acids: CSAQLNSNTEAFF. The CDR3 nucleotides read TGCAGCGCCCAACTGAACTCGAACACTGAAGCTTTCTTT. The variable domain in full, completed from reference TRBV29-1 and TRBJ1-1, reads SAVISQKPSRDICQRGTSLTIQCQVDSQVTMMFWYRQQPGQSLTLIATANQGSEATYESGFVIDKFPISRPNLTFSTLTVSNMSPEDSSIYLCSAQLNSNTEAFFGQGTRLTVV.

The chain combines TRBV28 with TRBJ1-5; no reliable D call. This CDR3 has 13 amino acids. In germline, CDR1 is MDHEN, CDR2 SYDVKM. Trimming cost V 11 bases and J 7 bases, with 18 bases left between them. The DNA of the CDR3 is TGTGCCTACAGTACCTACTCTGGGCAGCCCCAGCATTTT. Its translation is CAYSTYSGQPQHF. Full variable domain (remainder filled in from reference TRBV28 and TRBJ1-5): DVKVTQSSRYLVKRTGEKVFLECVQDMDHENMFWYRQDPGLGLRLIYFSYDVKMKEKGDIPEGYSVSREKKERFSLILESASTNQTSMYLCAYSTYSGQPQHFGDGTRLSIL.

The CDR3 sequence is CASSLMEGANTEAFF. For the CDR3, the DNA is TGTGCCAGCAGTTTAATGGAGGGGGCCAACACTGAAGCTTTCTTT. The V and J genes are TRBV28 and TRBJ1-1; 7 bases fit TRBD1. The length of the CDR3 is 15 residues. The V gene end was trimmed by 2 bases and the J gene end by 2 bases; junction bases not matched to a gene: 5. CDR1 and CDR2 from the germline V gene are MDHEN and SYDVKM.

The J gene is TRBJ1-5, the V gene TRBV7-2, with D perhaps matching TRBD1 (6 bases). Trimming shortened V by 4 bases and J by 4 bases, and 11 bases separated the two germline ends. The germline V gene encodes CDR1 SGHTA and CDR2 FQGNSA. CDR3 size: 14 residues. CDR3 DNA: TGTGCCAGCAGCTCCGGACAGATAAATCAGCCCCAGCATTTT. Translation gives CASSSGQINQPQHF.

The V and J genes are TRBV30 and TRBJ2-3; 8 nucleotides align to TRBD1. The CDR3 covers 15 residues. V shed 0 bases and J 3 bases; nucleotides not matched to a gene: 5. Germline CDR1 and CDR2: GTSNPN and SVGIG (reference sequence). CDR3 sequence: CAWSVDRGVTDTQYF. The CDR3 coding sequence is TGTGCCTGGAGTGTAGACAGGGGCGTAACAGATACGCAGTATTTT.

The chain is built from TRBV5-6 and TRBJ2-4; D unresolved. The CDR3 covers 12 residues. CDR1 is SGHDT, CDR2 YYEEEE, per germline. The V end was cut by 0 bases, the J end by 6 bases, with 4 bases between. The CDR3 region is CASSLAGNIQYF. The CDR3 region has the DNA TGTGCCAGCAGCTTGGCCGGAAACATTCAGTACTTC.

The rearrangement uses TRBV28 and TRBJ2-1; 7 bases map to TRBD2. This CDR3 has 16 amino acids. The V segment lost 5 bases and the J segment 12 bases; nucleotides outside the gene matches: 19. Germline CDR1 is MDHEN and CDR2 is SYDVKM. The CDR3 DNA reads TGTGCCAGCAGTATATCCGGGACTACACGAGCTGAGGGGCAGTTCTTC. Its protein is CASSISGTTRAEGQFF.

The CDR3 region is CASSYSAGSGYEQYF. CDR3 bases: TGTGCCAGCAGTTACTCGGCGGGGTCCGGGTACGAGCAGTACTTC. The genes are TRBV6-5 and TRBJ2-7; maybe TRBD2 (6 bases). V lost 0 bases and J lost 4, with 13 bases in between. This CDR3 region has 15 residues. CDR1 is MNHEY, CDR2 SVGAGI, per germline.

This clone has more than one count but fewer than ten. The V and J genes are TRBV18 and TRBJ1-1, with TRBD1 matching 8 bases. CDR1 and CDR2 (germline): KGHSH, LQKENI. Unmatched junction bases numbered 12, after V lost 0 bases and J lost 0 bases. CDR3 size: 19 residues. CDR3 in DNA: TGTGCCAGCTCACCACCTGACAGGGGCCCTCTCCACCTGAACACTGAAGCTTTCTTT. Residues: CASSPPDRGPLHLNTEAFF.

V gene TRBV10-3 combines with J gene TRBJ1-2, with D possibly being TRBD1 (6 bases). Germline V gene lookup returns CDR1 ENHRY and CDR2 SYGVKD. Trimming removed 3 bases at V and 1 base at J, with 15 bases between. CDR3 length equals 16 residues. This CDR3 reads CAISDRGGPLNYGYTF. Written as DNA, the CDR3 is TGTGCCATCAGTGATAGGGGGGGACCTCTTAACTATGGCTACACCTTC.

The chain couples TRBV7-2 to TRBJ1-2; no reliable D call. The CDR3 is 16 residues long. CDR1 and CDR2 from the germline V gene are SGHTA and FQGNSA. Trimming took 4 bases from V and 5 from J, leaving 20 bases between them. The CDR3, as DNA: TGTGCCAGCAGCTCCCCGGCCGACTTTCCCCATTATGGCTACACCTTC. This translates into CASSSPADFPHYGYTF. Using reference TRBV7-2 and TRBJ1-2 for the parts outside the CDR3, the full variable domain is GAGVSQSPSNKVTEKGKDVELRCDPISGHTALYWYRQSLGQGLEFLIYFQGNSAPDKSGLPSDRFSAERTGGSVSTLTIQRTQQEDSAVYLCASSSPADFPHYGYTFGSGTRLTVV.